The sample holds a few counts of the clone carrying this T cell receptor beta chain. The target antigen is unknown. The sample originates from a study of T cell repertoires in cytomegalovirus infection. Points from the study as a whole: Cumulative frequency of public TCR beta families picked out carriers of CMV plus the relevant HLA.

CDR1 is SNHLY, CDR2 FYNNEI, per germline. The CDR3 runs 12 residues. The V and J ends lost 3 bases and 7 bases respectively, with 10 bases between them. TCRdb reprocessed the reads with MiXCR, giving one entry per CDR3 protein. The sample carries more than 85,000 distinct CDR3 sequences, 20% to 30% recorded once. This chain uses TRBV2 with TRBJ2-7, with a weak D call TRBD1 (5 bases). The source of this sequence is a human donor in good health (CMV status not recorded). Some clones in this sample may be carry-over from other donors' samples. The sequenced sample was CD8+ T cells from PBMCs. The CDR3 DNA reads as TGTGCCAGCAGTGACTTCAGGGTTGAGCAGTACTTC. It codes for CASSDFRVEQYF.